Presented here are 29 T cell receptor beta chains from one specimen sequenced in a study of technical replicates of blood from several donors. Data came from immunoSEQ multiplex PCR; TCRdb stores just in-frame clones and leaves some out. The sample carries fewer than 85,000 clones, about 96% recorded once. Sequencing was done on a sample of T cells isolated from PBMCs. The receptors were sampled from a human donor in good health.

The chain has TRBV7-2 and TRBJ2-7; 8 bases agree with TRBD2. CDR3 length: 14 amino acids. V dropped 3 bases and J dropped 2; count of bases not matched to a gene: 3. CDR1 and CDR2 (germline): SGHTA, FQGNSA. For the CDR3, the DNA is TGTGCCAGCAGCTTTAGCGGGAACCCCTACGAGCAGTACTTC. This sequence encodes CASSFSGNPYEQYF.

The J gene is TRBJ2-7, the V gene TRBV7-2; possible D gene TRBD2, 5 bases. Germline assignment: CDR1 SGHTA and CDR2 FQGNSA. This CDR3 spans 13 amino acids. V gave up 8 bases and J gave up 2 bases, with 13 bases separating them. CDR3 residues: CASAPRGPYEQYF. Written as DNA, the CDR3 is TGTGCCAGCGCCCCGAGAGGGCCCTACGAGCAGTACTTC.

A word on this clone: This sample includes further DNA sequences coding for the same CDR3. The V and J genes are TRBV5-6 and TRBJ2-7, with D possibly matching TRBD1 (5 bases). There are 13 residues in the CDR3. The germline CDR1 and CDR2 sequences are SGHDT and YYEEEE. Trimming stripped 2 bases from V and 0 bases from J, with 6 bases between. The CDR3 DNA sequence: TGTGCCAGCAGCTTACAGGACTCCTACGAGCAGTACTTC. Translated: CASSLQDSYEQYF. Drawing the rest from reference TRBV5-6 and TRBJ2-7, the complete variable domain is DAGVTQSPTHLIKTRGQQVTLRCSPKSGHDTVSWYQQALGQGPQFIFQYYEEEERQRGNFPDRFSGHQFPNYSSELNVNALLLGDSALYLCASSLQDSYEQYFGPGTRLTVT.

The DNA of the CDR3 is TGTGCCAGCAGCTTATTCCAGGGGGCCCATGGCTACACCTTC. Translated, it gives CASSLFQGAHGYTF. This chain connects TRBV7-9 to TRBJ1-2, with 8 bases identical to TRBD1. Germline V gives CDR1 SEHNR, CDR2 FQNEAQ (reference sequence). The ends lost 2 bases at V and 6 bases at J; junction bases unmatched: 5. The CDR3 runs to 14 residues.

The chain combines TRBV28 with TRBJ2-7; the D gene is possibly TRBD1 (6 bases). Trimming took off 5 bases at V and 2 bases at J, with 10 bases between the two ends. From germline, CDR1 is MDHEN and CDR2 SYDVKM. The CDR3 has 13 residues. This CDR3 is CASSPGVAYEQYF. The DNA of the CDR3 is TGTGCCAGCAGTCCAGGGGTTGCCTACGAGCAGTACTTC.

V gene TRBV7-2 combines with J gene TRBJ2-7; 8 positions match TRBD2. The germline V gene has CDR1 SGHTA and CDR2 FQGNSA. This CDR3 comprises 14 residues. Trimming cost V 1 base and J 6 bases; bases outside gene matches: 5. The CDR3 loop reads CASSLGGTRSEQYF. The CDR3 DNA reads TGTGCCAGCAGCTTAGGAGGGACTAGGTCCGAGCAGTACTTC.

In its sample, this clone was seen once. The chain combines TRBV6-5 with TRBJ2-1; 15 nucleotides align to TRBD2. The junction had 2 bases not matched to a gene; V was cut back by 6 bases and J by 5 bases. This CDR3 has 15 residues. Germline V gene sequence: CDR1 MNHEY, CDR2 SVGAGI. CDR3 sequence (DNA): TGTGCCAGCAGAGGACTAGCGGGGGGGCACAATGAGCAGTTCTTC. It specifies CASRGLAGGHNEQFF.

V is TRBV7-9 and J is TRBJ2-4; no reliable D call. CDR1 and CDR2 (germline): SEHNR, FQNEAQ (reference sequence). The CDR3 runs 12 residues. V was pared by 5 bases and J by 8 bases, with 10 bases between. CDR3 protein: CASSLSSDIQYF. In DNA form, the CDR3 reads TGTGCCAGCAGCCTAAGCTCGGACATTCAGTACTTC.

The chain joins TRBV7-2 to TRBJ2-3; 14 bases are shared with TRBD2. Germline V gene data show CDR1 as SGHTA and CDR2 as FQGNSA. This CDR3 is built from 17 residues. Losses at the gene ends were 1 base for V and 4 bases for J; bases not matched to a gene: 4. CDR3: CASSLVGLAGGPDTQYF. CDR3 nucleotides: TGTGCCAGCAGCTTAGTCGGACTAGCGGGAGGACCAGATACGCAGTATTTT.

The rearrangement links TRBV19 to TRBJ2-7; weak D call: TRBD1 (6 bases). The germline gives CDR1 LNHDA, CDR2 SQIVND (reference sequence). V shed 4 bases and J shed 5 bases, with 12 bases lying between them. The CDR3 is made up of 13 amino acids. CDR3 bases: TGTGCCAGTAGTACCGACAGGTTCCACGAGCAGTACTTC. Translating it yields CASSTDRFHEQYF.

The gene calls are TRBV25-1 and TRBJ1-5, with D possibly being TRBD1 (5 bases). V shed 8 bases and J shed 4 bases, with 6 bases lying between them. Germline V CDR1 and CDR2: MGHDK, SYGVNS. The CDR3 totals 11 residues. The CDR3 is CASGGNQPQHF. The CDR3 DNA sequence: TGTGCCAGCGGGGGGAATCAGCCCCAGCATTTT. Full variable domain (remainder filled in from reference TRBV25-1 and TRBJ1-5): EADIYQTPRYLVIGTGKKITLECSQTMGHDKMYWYQQDPGMELHLIHYSYGVNSTEKGDLSSESTVSRIRTEHFPLTLESARPSHTSQYLCASGGNQPQHFGDGTRLSIL.

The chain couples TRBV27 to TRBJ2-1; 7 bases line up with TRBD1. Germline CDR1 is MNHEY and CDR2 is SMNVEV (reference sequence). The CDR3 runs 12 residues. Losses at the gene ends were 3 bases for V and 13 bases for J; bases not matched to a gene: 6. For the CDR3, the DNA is TGTGCCAGCAGTTTGTTAAAAGGGGGCCAGTTCTTC. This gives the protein CASSLLKGGQFF.

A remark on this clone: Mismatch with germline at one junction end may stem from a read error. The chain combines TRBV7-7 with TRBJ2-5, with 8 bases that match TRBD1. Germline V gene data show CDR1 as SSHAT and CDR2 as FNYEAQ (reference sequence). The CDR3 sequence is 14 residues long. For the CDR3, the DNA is TGTGCTAGCAGCTCGGACAGGGCGCGTGAGACCCAGTACTTC. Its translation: CASSSDRARETQYF.

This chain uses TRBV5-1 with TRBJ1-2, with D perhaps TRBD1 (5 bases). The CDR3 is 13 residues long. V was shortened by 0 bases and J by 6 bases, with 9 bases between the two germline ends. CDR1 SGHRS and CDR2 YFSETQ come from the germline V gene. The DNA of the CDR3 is TGCGCCAGCAGCTTGGTGCCAGGGCATGGCTACACCTTC. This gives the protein CASSLVPGHGYTF.

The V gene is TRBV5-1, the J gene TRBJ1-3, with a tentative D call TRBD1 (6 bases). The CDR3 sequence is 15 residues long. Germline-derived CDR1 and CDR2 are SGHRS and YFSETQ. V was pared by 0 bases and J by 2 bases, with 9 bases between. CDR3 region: CASSLAPGAGNTIYF. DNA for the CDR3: TGCGCCAGCAGCTTGGCGCCAGGGGCTGGAAACACCATATATTTT.

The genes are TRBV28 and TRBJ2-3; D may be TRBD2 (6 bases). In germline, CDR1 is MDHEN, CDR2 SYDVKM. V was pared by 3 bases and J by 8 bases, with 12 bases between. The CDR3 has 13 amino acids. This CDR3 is CASSLTSPSTQYF. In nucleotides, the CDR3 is TGTGCCAGCAGTTTGACTAGTCCCAGTACGCAGTATTTT.

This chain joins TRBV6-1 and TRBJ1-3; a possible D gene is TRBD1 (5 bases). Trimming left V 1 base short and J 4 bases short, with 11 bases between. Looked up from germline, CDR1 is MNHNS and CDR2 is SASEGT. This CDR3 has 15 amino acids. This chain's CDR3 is CASSEEGYGGNTIYF. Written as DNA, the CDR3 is TGTGCCAGCAGTGAAGAGGGGTACGGAGGAAACACCATATATTTT.

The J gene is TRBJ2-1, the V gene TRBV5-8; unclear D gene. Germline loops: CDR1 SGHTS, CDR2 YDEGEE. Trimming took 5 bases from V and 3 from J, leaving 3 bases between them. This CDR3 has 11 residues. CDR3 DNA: TGTGCCAGCAGTCTCTACAATGAGCAGTTCTTC. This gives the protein CASSLYNEQFF.

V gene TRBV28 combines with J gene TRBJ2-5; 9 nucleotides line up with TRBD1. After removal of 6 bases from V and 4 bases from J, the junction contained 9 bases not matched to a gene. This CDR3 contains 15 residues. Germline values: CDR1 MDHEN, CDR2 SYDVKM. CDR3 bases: TGTGCCAGCAGAACGGACAGGGGCGTTGTAGAGACCCAGTACTTC. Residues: CASRTDRGVVETQYF.

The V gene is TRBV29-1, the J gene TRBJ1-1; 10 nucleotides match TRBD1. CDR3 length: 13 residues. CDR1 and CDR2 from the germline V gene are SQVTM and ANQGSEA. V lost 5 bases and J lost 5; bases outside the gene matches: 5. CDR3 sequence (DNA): TGCAGCGTTCCGGGACAGGGGATTACTGAAGCTTTCTTT. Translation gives CSVPGQGITEAFF.

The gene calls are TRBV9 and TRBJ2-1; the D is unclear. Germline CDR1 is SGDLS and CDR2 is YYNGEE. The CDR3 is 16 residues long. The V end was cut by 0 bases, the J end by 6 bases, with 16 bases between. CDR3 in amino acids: CASSVGRDYRVNEQFF. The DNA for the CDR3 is TGTGCCAGCAGCGTAGGGAGAGATTACCGCGTCAATGAGCAGTTCTTC.

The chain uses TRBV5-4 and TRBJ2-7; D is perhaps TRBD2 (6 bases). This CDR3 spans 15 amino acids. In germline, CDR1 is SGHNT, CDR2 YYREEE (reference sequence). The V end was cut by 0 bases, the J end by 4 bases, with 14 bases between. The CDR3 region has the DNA TGTGCCAGCAGCTTGGATGGCGGGGTGAATTACGAGCAGTACTTC. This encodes CASSLDGGVNYEQYF.

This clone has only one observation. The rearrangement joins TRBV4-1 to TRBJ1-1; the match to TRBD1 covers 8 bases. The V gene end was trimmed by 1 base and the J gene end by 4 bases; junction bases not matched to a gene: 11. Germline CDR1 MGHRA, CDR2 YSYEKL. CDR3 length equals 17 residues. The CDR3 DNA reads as TGCGCCAGCAGCCAAGGGACAGGGTATTATGAGGGCACTGAAGCTTTCTTT. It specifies CASSQGTGYYEGTEAFF.

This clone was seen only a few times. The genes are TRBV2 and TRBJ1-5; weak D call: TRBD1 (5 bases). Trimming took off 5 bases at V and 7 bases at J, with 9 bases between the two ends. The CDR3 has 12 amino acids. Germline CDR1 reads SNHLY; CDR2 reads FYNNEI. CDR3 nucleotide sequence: TGTGCCAGCAGTCGGACATCCCAGCCCCAGCATTTT. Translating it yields CASSRTSQPQHF. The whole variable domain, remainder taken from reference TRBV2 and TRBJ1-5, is EPEVTQTPSHQVTQMGQEVILRCVPISNHLYFYWYRQILGQKVEFLVSFYNNEISEKSEIFDDQFSVERPDGSNFTLKIRSTKLEDSAMYFCASSRTSQPQHFGDGTRLSIL.

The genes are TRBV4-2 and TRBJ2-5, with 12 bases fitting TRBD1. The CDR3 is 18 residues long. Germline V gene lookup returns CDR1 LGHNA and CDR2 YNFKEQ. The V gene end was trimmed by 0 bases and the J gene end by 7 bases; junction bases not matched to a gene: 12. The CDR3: CASSQDIGTGGTLGTQYF. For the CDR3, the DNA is TGTGCCAGCAGCCAAGATATAGGGACAGGGGGCACCCTGGGGACCCAGTACTTC.

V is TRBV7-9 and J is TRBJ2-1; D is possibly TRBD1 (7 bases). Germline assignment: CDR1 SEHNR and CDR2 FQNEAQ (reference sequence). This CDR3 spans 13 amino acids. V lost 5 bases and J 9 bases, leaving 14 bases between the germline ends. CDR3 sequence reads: CASSPTGEVEQFF. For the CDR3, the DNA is TGTGCCAGCAGCCCTACAGGGGAGGTTGAGCAGTTCTTC.

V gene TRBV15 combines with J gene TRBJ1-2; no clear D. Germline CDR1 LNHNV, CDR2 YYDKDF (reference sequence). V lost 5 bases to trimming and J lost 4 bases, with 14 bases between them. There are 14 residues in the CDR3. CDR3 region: CATSSGPSAYGYTF. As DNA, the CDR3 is TGTGCCACCAGCTCTGGGCCCTCAGCCTATGGCTACACCTTC. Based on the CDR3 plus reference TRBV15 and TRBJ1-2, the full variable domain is DAMVIQNPRYQVTQFGKPVTLSCSQTLNHNVMYWYQQKSSQAPKLLFHYYDKDFNNEADTPDNFQSRRPNTSFCFLDIRSPGLGDTAMYLCATSSGPSAYGYTFGSGTRLTVV.

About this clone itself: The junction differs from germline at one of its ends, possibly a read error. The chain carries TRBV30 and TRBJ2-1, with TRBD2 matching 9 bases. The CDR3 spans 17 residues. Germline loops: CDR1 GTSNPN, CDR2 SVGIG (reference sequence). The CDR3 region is CAWSVHSWGTSFILQIF. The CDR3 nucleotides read TGTGCCTGGAGTGTACATTCTTGGGGGACTAGCTTTATACTTCAAATCTTC.

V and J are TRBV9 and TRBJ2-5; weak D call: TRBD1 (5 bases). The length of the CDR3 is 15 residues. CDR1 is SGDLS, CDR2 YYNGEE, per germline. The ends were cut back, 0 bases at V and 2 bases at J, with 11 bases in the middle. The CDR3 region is CASSVEAGIQETQYF. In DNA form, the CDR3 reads TGTGCCAGCAGCGTAGAGGCAGGGATTCAAGAGACCCAGTACTTC.